This entry describes one T cell receptor (beta chain). This clone turned up a few times. Which antigen it targets is not known. Base-call qualities are not available, and no considerably larger clone is one nucleotide away. The entry originates in a study of blood T cell repertoires in COVID-19 (dated by TCRdb to 2018 to 2021). Some background on the complete study: Samples covering the acute and convalescent phases of COVID-19 were provided by collaborators in the United States, Italy and Spain. The prospective study material was composed of cDNA or gDNA derived from T cells, B-cell-depleted T cells, or PBMCs. Deeply sampled blood TCRbeta repertoires from subjects exposed to, actively infected with, or recovered from COVID-19 were included in the dataset. Where HLA class I and class II types were available, the types were taken from metadata supplied by the sample provider, not from assay-based typing. A de-identified subject ID, COVID-19 status, age in years and sex were almost always included in the sample metadata. The samples were drawn from two sources: the first 160 participants of the ongoing ImmuneRACE study, and 1,200 or so subjects contributed by 6 global collaborators. The repertoires were released in a freely available public database meant as a resource for research on the immune response to SARS-CoV-2.

Each collaborating institution followed its own protocols to collect whole blood in K2EDTA tubes. For TCRbeta analysis, collaborators shipped samples in one of three forms: frozen whole blood, isolated PBMCs, or DNA extracted from either of those sample types. Overall study outcomes, separate from this receptor: How much clinical and demographic metadata was included differed by source and by participant, and the metadata was provided uncurated.

The immunoSEQ Assay, a bias-controlled multiplex PCR, was used to amplify TCRbeta CDR3 regions from genomic DNA. In the source study's methods: The number of nucleated cells in each sample was estimated by amplification of reference gene primers within the assay. Sequence reads were collapsed and filtered to measure the absolute abundance of every unique TCRbeta CDR3 rearrangement. For each sample, productive Simpson clonality was calculated as the square root of Simpson's diversity index across productive rearrangements. TCRdb obtained this table from immuneACCESS and retained in-frame rearrangements with V and J assigned. These tables miss some clones; where compared with another copy, unresolved V genes account for less than half of the shortfall, and the remainder is unexplained. Clonal size and the V and J genes are those of that table, whereas D and trimming came from the DNA. The table for this sample lists 120,000 to 150,000 clones; approximately 80% of them were counted only once. The biggest ten clones account for 6.5% to 8.5% of the sample.

The germline V and J ends show losses of 3 bases and 4 bases respectively, and no gene match explains 5 bases of the junction. The CDR3 holds 16 amino acids from the cysteine to the phenylalanine. The retained sequence is limited to the CDR3, 48 bases, with the frame set at the first base. CDR1 SGHRS and CDR2 YFSETQ were looked up in the germline V gene. Sequencing was carried out using peripheral blood. The V and J segments used are TRBV5-1 and TRBJ2-5; 14 nucleotides in the junction match TRBD2. The origin of this receptor is a human donor with acute or convalescent COVID-19. The donor label of this sample is uncertain. Here is the DNA: TGCGCCAGCAGCTATCTGACTAGCGGGGGGGCAGAGACCCAGTACTTC. Its amino acids are CASSYLTSGGAETQYF.